This T cell receptor (beta chain) emerged from a study of blood T cell repertoires in COVID-19. Overall study context: Researchers got acute and convalescent COVID-19 samples from the United States, Italy and Spain.

V lost 0 bases, J lost 1 base, and 7 bases lay in between. The germline V gene has CDR1 ENHRY and CDR2 SYGVKD. CDR3 size: 15 residues. The protocol was immunoSEQ multiplex PCR, while the TCRdb copy is restricted to in-frame clones and leaves out a portion. This sample has roughly 200,000 clones, with around 95% found just once. This rearrangement joins TRBV10-3 to TRBJ1-5, with D hard to call. Sequences were obtained from peripheral blood. The TCR sequence derives from a man aged 25 to 40 with COVID-19, enrolled during active disease. For the CDR3, the DNA is TGTGCCATCAGTGAGTCCTCGGGGAGCAATCAGCCCCAGCATTTT. Translating it yields CAISESSGSNQPQHF.